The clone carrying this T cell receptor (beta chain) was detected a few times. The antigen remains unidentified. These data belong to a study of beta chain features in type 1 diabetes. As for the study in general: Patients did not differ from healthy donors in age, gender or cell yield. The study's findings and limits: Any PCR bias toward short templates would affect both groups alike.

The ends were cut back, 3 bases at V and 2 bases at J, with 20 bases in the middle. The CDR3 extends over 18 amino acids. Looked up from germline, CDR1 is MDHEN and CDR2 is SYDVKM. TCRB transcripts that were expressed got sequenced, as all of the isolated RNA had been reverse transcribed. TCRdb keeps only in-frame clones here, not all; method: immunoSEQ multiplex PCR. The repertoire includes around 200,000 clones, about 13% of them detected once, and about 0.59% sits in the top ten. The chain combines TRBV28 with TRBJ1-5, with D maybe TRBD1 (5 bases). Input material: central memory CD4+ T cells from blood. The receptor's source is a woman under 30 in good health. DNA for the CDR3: TGTGCCAGCAGTTTTGGACCCACAAGGGGTAGGGGCAATCAGCCCCAGCATTTT. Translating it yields CASSFGPTRGRGNQPQHF.